This T cell receptor (beta chain) emerged from a study of blood T cell repertoires in COVID-19. Whole-study context: Acute and convalescent COVID-19 specimens originated in the United States, Italy and Spain. Sample material is recorded as cDNA or gDNA derived from T cells, B-cell-depleted T cells, or PBMCs.

Original handling: For nucleated cells, counts were estimated from reference gene primer amplification. Some clones are missing from TCRdb's copy, which holds only in-frame ones; the method was immunoSEQ multiplex PCR. V and J calls and clone size are copied from that table; D and trimming were computed from the DNA. The table has fewer than 70,000 clones, about 91% seen once. Germline loops: CDR1 MNHEY, CDR2 SVGAGI. The V gene lost 3 bases and the J gene lost 0 bases, with 6 bases spanning the gap. The CDR3 extends over 15 amino acids. The sample taken for sequencing was peripheral blood. This receptor was obtained from a man aged 45-65 years with active COVID-19. The V call is TRBV6-5, the J call TRBJ2-6; D is uncertain. CDR3 DNA: TGTGCCAGCAGTTATTCCAGCTCTGGGGCCAACGTCCTGACTTTC. Translation: CASSYSSSGANVLTF.